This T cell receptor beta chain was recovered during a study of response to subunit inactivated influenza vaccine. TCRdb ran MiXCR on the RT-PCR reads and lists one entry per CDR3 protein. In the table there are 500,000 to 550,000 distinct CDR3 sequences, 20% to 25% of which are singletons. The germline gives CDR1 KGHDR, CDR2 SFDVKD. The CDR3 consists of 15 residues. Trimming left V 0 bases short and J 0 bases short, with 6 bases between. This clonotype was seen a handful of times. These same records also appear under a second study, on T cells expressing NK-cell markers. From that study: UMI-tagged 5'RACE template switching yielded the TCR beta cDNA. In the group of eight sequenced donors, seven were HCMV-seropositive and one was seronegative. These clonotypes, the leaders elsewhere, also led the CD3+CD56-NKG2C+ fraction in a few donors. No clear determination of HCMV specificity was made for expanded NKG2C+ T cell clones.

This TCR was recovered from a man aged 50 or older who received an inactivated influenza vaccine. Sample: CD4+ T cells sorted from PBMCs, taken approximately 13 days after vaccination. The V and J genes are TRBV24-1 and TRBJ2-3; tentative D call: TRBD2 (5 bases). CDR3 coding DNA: TGTGCCACCAGTGATTTGAGGGAGAGCACAGATACGCAGTATTTT. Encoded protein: CATSDLRESTDTQYF.